This T cell receptor beta chain originates from a study of shared clonotypes between healthy human individuals. Findings of the study overall: Few donors limited the genetic and exposure-history diversity represented. Sampling covered blood only; tissue repertoires likely differ. For naive CD4 cells, around 5% of clonotypes were shared across a handful of donors.

This CDR3 comprises 14 residues. CDR1 is SGHNT, CDR2 YYREEE, per germline (reference sequence). The V gene lost 4 bases and the J gene lost 3 bases, with 14 bases spanning the gap. With regard to this clone: Its cognate antigen is unknown.

Samples underwent the assay at deep level. Some clones are missing from TCRdb's copy, which holds only in-frame ones; the method was immunoSEQ multiplex PCR. The sample has about 1,500,000 clones, 95% to 97% seen once. The V gene is TRBV5-4, the J gene TRBJ2-7, with D possibly TRBD1 on 7 matching bases. This sequence was found in a man aged 25 to 40 in good health. Sequencing used naive CD4+ T cells sorted from blood. This sample's subset: CD45RA+ positively selected. DNA for the CDR3: TGTGCCAGCAGCGCCCGACAGGGAGGCTACGAGCAGTACTTC. It translates to CASSARQGGYEQYF.